Each of the 25 T cell receptor beta chains below was sequenced from the same sample in a study of CD8 T cells in ankylosing spondylitis. Points from the study as a whole: Blood of patients with ankylosing spondylitis appeared to be characterized by a TCR beta motif of eight highly homologous variants.

From the 5' RACE reads, TCRdb called clonotypes with MiXCR, one entry per CDR3 protein. Of more than 650,000 distinct CDR3 sequences in the sample, about 12% were seen once. Antigens of these TCRs are unknown. Sequences were obtained from blood, either unsorted or a sorted T cell fraction (not recorded which). Every receptor here comes from a male donor with ankylosing spondylitis.

This clonotype came up many times. The chain uses TRBV20-1 and TRBJ1-5, with 8 bases matching TRBD1. Germline V gene data show CDR1 as DFQATT and CDR2 as SNEGSKA (reference sequence). CDR3 length equals 13 residues. V dropped 8 bases and J dropped 7; count of bases not matched to a gene: 10. CDR3: CSFKDRVGQPQHF. DNA for the CDR3: TGCAGTTTCAAGGACAGGGTCGGGCAGCCCCAGCATTTT.

This clonotype was observed many times. The chain has TRBV7-2 and TRBJ1-2; D perhaps matches TRBD1 (6 bases). The CDR3 spans 14 residues. The germline V gene encodes CDR1 SGHTA and CDR2 FQGNSA. V lost 5 bases to trimming and J lost 0 bases, with 10 bases between them. The CDR3 nucleotides read TGTGCCAGCAGCCGGGACACAGCTAACTATGGCTACACCTTC. Translation gives CASSRDTANYGYTF.

A few counts support this clonotype. This chain joins TRBV7-2 and TRBJ2-1; 8 bases fit TRBD1. Germline V lookup: CDR1 SGHTA, CDR2 FQGNSA. With 3 bases clipped from V and 8 bases from J, the junction kept 6 bases outside the gene matches. This CDR3 spans 14 amino acids. CDR3 coding DNA: TGTGCCAGCAGCTTTCGGACAGGGAAGGATGAGCAGTTCTTC. This encodes CASSFRTGKDEQFF.

Only a few counts were recorded for this clonotype. This rearrangement joins TRBV20-1 to TRBJ2-1; the D gene is possibly TRBD2 (6 bases). CDR1 and CDR2 (germline): DFQATT, SNEGSKA (reference sequence). Trimming stripped 0 bases from V and 1 base from J, with 10 bases between. The CDR3 runs to 15 residues. The CDR3 region has the DNA TGCAGTGCTAGAGACCCGGGAGAATCCTACAATGAGCAGTTCTTC. This gives the protein CSARDPGESYNEQFF.

V gene TRBV4-3 combines with J gene TRBJ1-1; D unclear. CDR1 is LGHNA and CDR2 is YSLEER in the germline V gene. The CDR3 is made up of 16 amino acids. V was shortened by 0 bases and J by 0 bases, with 11 bases between the two germline ends. CDR3: CASSQDSRTLNTEAFF. The CDR3 DNA reads as TGCGCCAGCAGCCAAGATTCGCGTACCTTGAACACTGAAGCTTTCTTT.

This chain connects TRBV24-1 to TRBJ2-5; TRBD1 matches 10 bases. The CDR3 consists of 14 residues. Germline CDR1 is KGHDR and CDR2 is SFDVKD. After removal of 7 bases from V and 5 bases from J, the junction contained 6 bases not matched to a gene. DNA of the CDR3: TGTGCCACCAGGTCGACAGGGGGCCAGGAGACCCAGTACTTC. Translation gives CATRSTGGQETQYF.

This clonotype was observed at least ten times. The chain carries TRBV10-3 and TRBJ2-3, with D perhaps TRBD2 (5 bases). The V gene's germline CDR1 is ENHRY and CDR2 SYGVKD. V was clipped by 11 bases and J by 4 bases, with 22 bases between them. This CDR3 contains 15 residues. CDR3 DNA sequence: TGTGCCTCCCGCCCGGGAACGGTTAGAGCAGATACGCAGTATTTT. It is translated as CASRPGTVRADTQYF.

This clonotype has more than one count but fewer than ten. This chain links TRBV5-1 with TRBJ1-2, with 7 bases identical to TRBD1. The CDR3 length is 16 residues. V was clipped by 4 bases and J by 1 base; unmatched bases: 10. Germline V gene lookup returns CDR1 SGHRS and CDR2 YFSETQ. The CDR3 DNA is TGCGCCAGCAGCCCGGGGACAGCCAAAGATAACTATGGCTACACCTTC. This translates into CASSPGTAKDNYGYTF.

As DNA, the CDR3 is TGTGCCAGCAGCTTAAAGAGCGGGGGGGTCTACGAGCAGTACTTC. Protein: CASSLKSGGVYEQYF. The chain couples TRBV7-2 to TRBJ2-7; 10 nucleotides match TRBD2. This CDR3 contains 15 residues. The germline V gene has CDR1 SGHTA and CDR2 FQGNSA. The J segment lost 3 bases and the V segment lost 2 bases, leaving 4 bases of the junction unmatched.

This rearrangement joins TRBV28 to TRBJ2-3; maybe TRBD2 (6 bases). The CDR3 has 16 amino acids. The germline V gene has CDR1 MDHEN and CDR2 SYDVKM. V was clipped by 2 bases and J by 3 bases, with 15 bases between them. Here the CDR3 DNA reads TGTGCCAGCAGTTTACAAGGAGGGAGCGGGACAGATACGCAGTATTTT. This translates into CASSLQGGSGTDTQYF.

This chain joins TRBV5-1 and TRBJ2-3; 10 nucleotides agree with TRBD2. This CDR3 region has 16 residues. Germline V lookup: CDR1 SGHRS, CDR2 YFSETQ. The V and J ends lost 4 bases and 6 bases, in that order; junction bases with no gene match: 11. The CDR3 here is CASSKTSGYPGDTQYF. The DNA of the CDR3 is TGCGCCAGCAGCAAGACTAGCGGGTACCCAGGGGATACGCAGTATTTT.

The chain couples TRBV7-2 to TRBJ2-7, with TRBD2 identical over 9 bases. The CDR3 has 15 residues. J gave up 2 bases and V 5 bases, and 7 bases lay outside the gene matches. Germline V gene data show CDR1 as SGHTA and CDR2 as FQGNSA. The CDR3 is CASSRAGGATYEQYF. CDR3 nucleotide sequence: TGTGCCAGCAGCCGAGCGGGGGGTGCTACCTACGAGCAGTACTTC.

This clonotype came up a few times. The chain couples TRBV24-1 to TRBJ2-1; possibly TRBD2 for D (5 bases). Trimming removed 5 bases at V and 0 bases at J, with 10 bases between. Looked up from germline, CDR1 is KGHDR and CDR2 is SFDVKD. The CDR3 runs 15 residues. The DNA of the CDR3 is TGTGCCACCAGTGGGGATAGCGTCTCCTACAATGAGCAGTTCTTC. Encoded protein: CATSGDSVSYNEQFF.

For this clonotype: A much larger clonotype is one base distant, so this may be a read error. The chain joins TRBV12-3 or TRBV12-4 to TRBJ1-2; D not resolved. This CDR3 has 15 residues. V was shortened by 6 bases and J by 3 bases, with 17 bases between the two germline ends. This chain's CDR3 is CASSPYEVLYYGYTF. For the CDR3, the DNA is TGTGCCAGCAGCCCCTACGAGGTACTCTACTATGGCTACACCTTC.

This clonotype occurred many times. The chain recombines TRBV6-5 with TRBJ1-2; no clear D. The germline V and J ends were trimmed by 3 bases and 4 bases, with 9 bases remaining between them. This CDR3 contains 13 residues. The germline CDR1 and CDR2 sequences are MNHEY and SVGAGI. The CDR3 reads CASSYSRGYGYTF. DNA for the CDR3: TGTGCCAGCAGTTATTCTCGGGGCTATGGCTACACCTTC.

This clonotype was seen only a few times. The gene calls are TRBV29-1 and TRBJ1-1; possible D gene TRBD1, 6 bases. The ends were cut back, 7 bases at V and 2 bases at J, with 14 bases in the middle. CDR3 length: 13 amino acids. Germline lookup yields CDR1 SQVTM and CDR2 ANQGSEA. CDR3 sequence: CSAQRGANTEAFF. As DNA, the CDR3 is TGCAGCGCCCAGAGGGGGGCTAACACTGAAGCTTTCTTT.

V usage is TRBV6-2 or TRBV6-3 and J usage is TRBJ2-2, with D unresolved. Trimming pared 0 bases from V and 1 base from J, leaving 9 bases between. This CDR3 is 16 amino acids long. Germline V gene lookup returns CDR1 MNHEY and CDR2 SVGEGT. CDR3 in amino acids: CASSYSNEMNTGELFF. The CDR3, as DNA: TGTGCCAGCAGTTACTCCAACGAGATGAACACCGGGGAGCTGTTTTTT.

This clonotype was counted between two and nine times. The chain carries TRBV5-1 and TRBJ1-1; the D gene is possibly TRBD1 (5 bases). The germline V gene encodes CDR1 SGHRS and CDR2 YFSETQ. The V and J ends lost 4 bases and 1 base respectively, with 8 bases between them. The CDR3 loop spans 13 amino acids. This chain's CDR3 is CASSIGANTEAFF. CDR3 nucleotide sequence: TGCGCCAGCAGCATTGGGGCGAACACTGAAGCTTTCTTT.

This clonotype was detected ten times or more. The CDR3 region is CASSGTGELFF. As DNA, the CDR3 is TGTGCCAGCAGCGGGACCGGGGAGCTGTTTTTT. The chain has TRBV7-9 and TRBJ2-2, with D hard to call. Germline values: CDR1 SEHNR, CDR2 FQNEAQ (reference sequence). The V end was cut by 5 bases, the J end by 5 bases, with 3 bases between. This CDR3 is 11 amino acids long. Looking up the rest from reference TRBV7-9 and TRBJ2-2 gives the full variable domain: DTGVSQNPRHKITKRGQNVTFRCDPISEHNRLYWYRQTLGQGPEFLTYFQNEAQLEKSRLLSDRFSAERPKGSFSTLEIQRTEQGDSAMYLCASSGTGELFFGEGSRLTVL.

In this sample, this clonotype turned up many times. The gene calls are TRBV5-1 and TRBJ1-1; 7 bases are shared with TRBD1. V was pared by 6 bases and J by 0 bases, with 5 bases of the junction left unmatched. Germline V lookup: CDR1 SGHRS, CDR2 YFSETQ. The CDR3 loop spans 14 amino acids. CDR3 region: CASTPTGLNTEAFF. DNA of the CDR3: TGCGCCAGCACCCCGACAGGGCTGAACACTGAAGCTTTCTTT.

This clonotype came up a few times. The chain uses TRBV20-1 and TRBJ1-5; D not certain. The V end lost 1 base, the J end lost 7 bases, and 14 bases lay between the germline ends. In germline, CDR1 is DFQATT, CDR2 SNEGSKA (reference sequence). The CDR3 spans 14 residues. The CDR3 here is CSARVGRAEQPQHF. In DNA, the CDR3 is TGCAGTGCTAGAGTCGGGAGGGCCGAGCAGCCCCAGCATTTT.

This clonotype has just one count. V and J are TRBV7-6 and TRBJ2-3; weak D call: TRBD1 (6 bases). CDR3 length equals 15 residues. Germline V gene lookup returns CDR1 SGHVS and CDR2 FNYEAQ. V dropped 1 base and J dropped 6 bases, with 14 bases sitting between them. In nucleotides, the CDR3 is TGTGCCAGCAGCTTAGGGGGCCTAACAGGGGATACGCAGTATTTT. It is translated as CASSLGGLTGDTQYF.

The chain links TRBV20-1 to TRBJ1-2; possibly TRBD1 for D (5 bases). Germline-derived CDR1 and CDR2 are DFQATT and SNEGSKA (reference sequence). The CDR3 has 14 amino acids. Trimming pared 1 base from V and 8 bases from J, leaving 17 bases between. Here the CDR3 DNA reads TGCAGTGCTAGAGCCTCGTTGGGGCCCCGAGGCTACACCTTC. Translating gives CSARASLGPRGYTF.

This clonotype was seen more than once but under ten times. J is TRBJ2-1 and V is TRBV6-1, with 8 nucleotides matching TRBD1. Germline trimming cut 5 bases from V and 12 bases from J; bases unmatched to any gene: 15. Germline assignment: CDR1 MNHNS and CDR2 SASEGT. The CDR3 has 15 residues. DNA for the CDR3: TGTGCCAGCAGTACCATTTCTGGACAGGGACGTGGGCAGTTCTTC. This translates into CASSTISGQGRGQFF.

The sample holds many counts of this clonotype. The chain links TRBV20-1 to TRBJ2-7; D is undetermined. Germline V lookup: CDR1 DFQATT, CDR2 SNEGSKA (reference sequence). Trimming took off 2 bases at V and 7 bases at J, with 12 bases between the two ends. The CDR3 is 12 amino acids. The CDR3 region is CSARPVWGEQYF. Written as DNA, the CDR3 is TGCAGTGCTAGACCTGTGTGGGGAGAGCAGTACTTC.